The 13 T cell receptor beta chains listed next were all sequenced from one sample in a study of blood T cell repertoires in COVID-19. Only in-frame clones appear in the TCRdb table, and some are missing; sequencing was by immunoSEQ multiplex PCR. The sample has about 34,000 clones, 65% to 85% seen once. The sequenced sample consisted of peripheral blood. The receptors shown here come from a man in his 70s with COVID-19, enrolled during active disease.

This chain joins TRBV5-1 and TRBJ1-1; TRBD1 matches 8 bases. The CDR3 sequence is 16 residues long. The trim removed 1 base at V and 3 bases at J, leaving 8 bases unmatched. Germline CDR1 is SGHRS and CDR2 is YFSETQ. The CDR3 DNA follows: TGCGCCAGCAGCTTGAGTGCAGGGGGCATGGACACTGAAGCTTTCTTT. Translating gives CASSLSAGGMDTEAFF. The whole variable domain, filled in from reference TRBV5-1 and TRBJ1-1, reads KAGVTQTPRYLIKTRGQQVTLSCSPISGHRSVSWYQQTPGQGLQFLFEYFSETQRNKGNFPGRFSGRQFSNSRSEMNVSTLELGDSALYLCASSLSAGGMDTEAFFGQGTRLTVV.

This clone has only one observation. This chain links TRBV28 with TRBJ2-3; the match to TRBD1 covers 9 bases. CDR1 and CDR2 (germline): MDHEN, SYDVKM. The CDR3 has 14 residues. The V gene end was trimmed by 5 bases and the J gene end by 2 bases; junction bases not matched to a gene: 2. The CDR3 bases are TGTGCCAGCAGTCGGGACAGGGACACAGATACGCAGTATTTT. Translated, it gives CASSRDRDTDTQYF.

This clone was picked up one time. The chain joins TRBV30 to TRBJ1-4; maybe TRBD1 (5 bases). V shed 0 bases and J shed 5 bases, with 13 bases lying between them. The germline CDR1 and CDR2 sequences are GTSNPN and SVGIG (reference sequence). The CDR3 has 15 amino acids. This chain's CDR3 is CAWSVRGKGNEKLFF. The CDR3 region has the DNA TGTGCCTGGAGTGTACGGGGGAAGGGGAATGAAAAACTGTTTTTT.

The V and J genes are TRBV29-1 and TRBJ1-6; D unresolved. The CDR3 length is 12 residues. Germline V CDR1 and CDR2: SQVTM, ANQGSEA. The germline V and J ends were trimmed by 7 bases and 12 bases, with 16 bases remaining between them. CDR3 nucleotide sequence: TGCAGCGCCCAGTGGGCGGGCGGACCCCTCCACTTT. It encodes CSAQWAGGPLHF.

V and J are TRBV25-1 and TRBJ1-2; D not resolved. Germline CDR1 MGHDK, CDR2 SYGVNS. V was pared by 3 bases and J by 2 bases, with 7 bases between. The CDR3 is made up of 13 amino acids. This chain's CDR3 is CASSERRNYGYTF. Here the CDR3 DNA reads TGTGCCAGCAGTGAGAGGCGGAACTATGGCTACACCTTC.

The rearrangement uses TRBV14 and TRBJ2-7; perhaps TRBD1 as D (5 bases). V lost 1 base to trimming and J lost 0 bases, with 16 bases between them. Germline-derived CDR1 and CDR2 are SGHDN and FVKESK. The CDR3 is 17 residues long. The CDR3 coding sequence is TGTGCCAGCAGCCAAGGCCACGGCAGGGCTAGCTCCTACGAGCAGTACTTC. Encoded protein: CASSQGHGRASSYEQYF.

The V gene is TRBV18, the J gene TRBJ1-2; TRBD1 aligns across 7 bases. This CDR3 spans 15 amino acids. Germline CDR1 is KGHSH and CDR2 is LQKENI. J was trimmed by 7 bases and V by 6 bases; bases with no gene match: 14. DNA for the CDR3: TGTGCCAGCTCCCTAGGACAGGCCTCTGGTCTTGGCTACACCTTC. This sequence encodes CASSLGQASGLGYTF.

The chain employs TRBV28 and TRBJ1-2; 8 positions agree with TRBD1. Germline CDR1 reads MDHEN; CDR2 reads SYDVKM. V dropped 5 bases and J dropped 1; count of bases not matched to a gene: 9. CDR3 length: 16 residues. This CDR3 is CASSAAGGVDNYGYTF. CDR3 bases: TGTGCCAGCAGTGCAGCAGGGGGCGTCGATAACTATGGCTACACCTTC.

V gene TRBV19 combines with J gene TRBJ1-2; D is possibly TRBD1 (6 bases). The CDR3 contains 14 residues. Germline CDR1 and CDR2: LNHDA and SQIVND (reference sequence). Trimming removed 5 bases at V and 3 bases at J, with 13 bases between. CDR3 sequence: CASSSSRGDYGYTF. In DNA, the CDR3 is TGTGCCAGTAGTTCCTCCAGGGGTGACTATGGCTACACCTTC.

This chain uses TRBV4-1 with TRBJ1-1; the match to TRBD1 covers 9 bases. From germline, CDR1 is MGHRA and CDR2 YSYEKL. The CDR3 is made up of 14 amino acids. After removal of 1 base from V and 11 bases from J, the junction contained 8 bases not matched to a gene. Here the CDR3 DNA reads TGCGCCAGCAGCCAAGGATGGGACAGGGAGCGCGCTTTCTTT. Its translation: CASSQGWDRERAFF.

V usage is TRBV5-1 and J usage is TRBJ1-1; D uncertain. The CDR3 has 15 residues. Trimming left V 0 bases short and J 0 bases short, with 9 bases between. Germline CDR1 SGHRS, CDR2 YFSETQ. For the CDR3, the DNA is TGCGCCAGCAGCTTGGTCGGGATCATGAACACTGAAGCTTTCTTT. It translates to CASSLVGIMNTEAFF. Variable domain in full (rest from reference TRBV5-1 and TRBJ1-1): KAGVTQTPRYLIKTRGQQVTLSCSPISGHRSVSWYQQTPGQGLQFLFEYFSETQRNKGNFPGRFSGRQFSNSRSEMNVSTLELGDSALYLCASSLVGIMNTEAFFGQGTRLTVV.

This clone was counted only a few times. The CDR3 DNA follows: TGTGCCAGCAGCCCATCCGACAGGGTTAGGTACGAGCAGTACTTC. It encodes CASSPSDRVRYEQYF. The chain employs TRBV7-9 and TRBJ2-7, with 7 bases lining up with TRBD1. CDR3 length: 15 amino acids. V lost 5 bases and J lost 4; bases outside the gene matches: 11. Germline V gene data show CDR1 as SEHNR and CDR2 as FQNEAQ (reference sequence).

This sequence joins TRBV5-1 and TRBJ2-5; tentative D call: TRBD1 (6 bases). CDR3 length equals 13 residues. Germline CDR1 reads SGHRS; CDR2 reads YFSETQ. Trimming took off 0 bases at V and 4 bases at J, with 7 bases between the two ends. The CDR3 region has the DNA TGCGCCAGCAGCTTGGGAGGGGGAGAGACCCAGTACTTC. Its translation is CASSLGGGETQYF.